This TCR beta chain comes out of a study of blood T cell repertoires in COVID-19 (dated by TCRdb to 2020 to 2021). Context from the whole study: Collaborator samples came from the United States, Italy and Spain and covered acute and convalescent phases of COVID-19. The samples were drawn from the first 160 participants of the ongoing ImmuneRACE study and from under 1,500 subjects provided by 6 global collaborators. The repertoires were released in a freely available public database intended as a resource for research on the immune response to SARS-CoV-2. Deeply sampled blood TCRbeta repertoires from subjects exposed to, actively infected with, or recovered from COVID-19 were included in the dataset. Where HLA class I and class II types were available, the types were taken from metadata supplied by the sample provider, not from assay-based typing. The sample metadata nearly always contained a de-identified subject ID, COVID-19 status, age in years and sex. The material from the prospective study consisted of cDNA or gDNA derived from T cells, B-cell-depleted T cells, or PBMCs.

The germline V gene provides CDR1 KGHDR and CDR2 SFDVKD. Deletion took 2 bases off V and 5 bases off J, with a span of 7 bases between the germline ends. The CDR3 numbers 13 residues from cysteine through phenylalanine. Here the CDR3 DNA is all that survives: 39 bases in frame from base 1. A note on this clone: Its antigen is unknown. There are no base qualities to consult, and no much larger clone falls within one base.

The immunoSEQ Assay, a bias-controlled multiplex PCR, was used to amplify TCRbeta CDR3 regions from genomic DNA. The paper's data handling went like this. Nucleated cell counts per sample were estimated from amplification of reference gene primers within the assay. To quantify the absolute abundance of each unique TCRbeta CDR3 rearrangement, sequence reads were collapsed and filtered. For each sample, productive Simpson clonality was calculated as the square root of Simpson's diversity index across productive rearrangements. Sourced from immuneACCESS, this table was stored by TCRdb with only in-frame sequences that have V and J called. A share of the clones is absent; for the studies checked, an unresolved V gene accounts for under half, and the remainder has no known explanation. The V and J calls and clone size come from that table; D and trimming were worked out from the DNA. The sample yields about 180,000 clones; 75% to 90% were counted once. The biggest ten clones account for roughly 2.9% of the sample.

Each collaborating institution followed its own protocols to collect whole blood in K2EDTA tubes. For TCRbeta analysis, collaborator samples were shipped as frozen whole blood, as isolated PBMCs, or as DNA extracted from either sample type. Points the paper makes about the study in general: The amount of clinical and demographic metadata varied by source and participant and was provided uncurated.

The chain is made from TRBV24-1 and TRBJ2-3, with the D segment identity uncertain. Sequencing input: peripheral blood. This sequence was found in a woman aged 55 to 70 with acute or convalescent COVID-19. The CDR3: CATSDYNGDTQYF. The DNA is TGTGCCACCAGTGATTATAACGGAGATACGCAGTATTTT.